These 19 T cell receptor beta chains share one sample of origin, sequenced in a study of blood T cells in healthy people across ages. A second roughly 6 to 12 cycle PCR used barcoded and J-beta primers. TCRdb used MiXCR to reprocess the 5' RACE reads, holding one entry per CDR3 protein. Of around 870,000 distinct CDR3 sequences detected, 29% appear once; the ten largest clones hold around a sixth. Sequenced: blood. The origin of the receptors is a woman older than 75 in good health.

This clonotype appeared many times. The rearrangement uses TRBV6-6 and TRBJ1-5; D remains unclear. Trimming took 0 bases from V and 6 from J, leaving 6 bases between them. Germline assignment: CDR1 MNHNY and CDR2 SVGAGI (reference sequence). The CDR3 covers 13 residues. DNA of the CDR3: TGTGCCAGCAGTTACTCGAGCGTTCAGCCCCAGCATTTT. This gives the protein CASSYSSVQPQHF.

This clonotype came up many times. This rearrangement joins TRBV12-3 or TRBV12-4 to TRBJ2-7; 8 bases are shared with TRBD2. The V segment lost 1 base and the J segment 2 bases; nucleotides outside the gene matches: 4. The CDR3 runs to 15 residues. The DNA for the CDR3 is TGTGCCAGCAGTTTAGGCGGGGGGACGACCTACGAGCAGTACTTC. The encoded protein is CASSLGGGTTYEQYF.

This clonotype was recorded a few times. The chain links TRBV20-1 to TRBJ1-5; D is unclear. The CDR3 has 15 residues. Trimming stripped 6 bases from V and 0 bases from J, with 15 bases between. Germline V gene sequence: CDR1 DFQATT, CDR2 SNEGSKA (reference sequence). This CDR3 is CSAIPVGHSNQPQHF. CDR3 nucleotides: TGCAGTGCCATCCCTGTAGGCCATAGCAATCAGCCCCAGCATTTT.

With regard to this clonotype: This clone may be a read error of a much larger clone one base away. The chain employs TRBV6-6 and TRBJ2-1; the match to TRBD1 covers 7 bases. This CDR3 spans 15 amino acids. V was clipped by 8 bases and J by 7 bases; unmatched bases: 14. From germline, CDR1 is MNHNY and CDR2 SVGAGI (reference sequence). The CDR3, as DNA: TGTGCCAGCGGTTCGACAGGGAGCACGGGTAATGAGCAGTTCTTC. It encodes CASGSTGSTGNEQFF.

A word on this clonotype: The conserved phenylalanine or tryptophan is not found at the CDR3 terminus, so this likely reflects a read error. J is TRBJ1-4 and V is TRBV4-2; TRBD1 agrees at 8 bases. Germline CDR1 reads LGHNA; CDR2 reads YNFKEQ. After removal of 0 bases from V and 4 bases from J, the junction contained 4 bases not matched to a gene. The CDR3 covers 16 residues. CDR3 sequence: CASSQDPTGDNEKLFL. CDR3 DNA sequence: TGTGCCAGCAGCCAAGATCCGACAGGGGATAATGAAAAACTGTTTTTG.

For this clonotype: With a much larger clone just one base away, this may be a read error. The V and J genes are TRBV10-3 and TRBJ2-7; 8 bases are shared with TRBD1. With 6 bases clipped from V and 7 bases from J, the junction kept 8 bases outside the gene matches. The CDR3 runs 13 residues. CDR1 and CDR2 (germline): ENHRY, SYGVKD. The CDR3 coding sequence is TGTGCCATCAGGGGTCAGGGGGCAGGAGAGCAGTACTTC. This codes for CAIRGQGAGEQYF.

In the case of this clonotype: This could be a read error, since a much larger clone is one nucleotide away. This chain connects TRBV3-1 to TRBJ2-3, with D unresolved. Germline values: CDR1 LGHDT, CDR2 YNNKEL (reference sequence). This CDR3 contains 15 residues. V gave up 1 base and J gave up 0 bases, with 8 bases separating them. The CDR3 loop is CASSQGVVSTDTQYF. The CDR3 DNA reads as TGTGCCAGCAGCCAAGGGGTTGTTAGCACAGATACGCAGTATTTT.

As regards this clonotype: With a much larger clone just one base away, this may be a read error. The gene calls are TRBV5-1 and TRBJ2-5; D is uncertain. The CDR3 is 14 amino acids. The V gene's germline CDR1 is SGHRS and CDR2 YFSETQ. CDR3 amino acids: CAGSFGNWRETQYF. CDR3 sequence (DNA): TGCGCCGGCAGCTTCGGAAACTGGCGGGAGACCCAGTACTTC.

Ten or more counts support this clonotype. This sequence joins TRBV7-2 and TRBJ1-2; 9 nucleotides match TRBD1. The junction had 7 bases not matched to a gene; V was cut back by 5 bases and J by 3 bases. The V gene's germline CDR1 is SGHTA and CDR2 FQGNSA. CDR3 size: 15 residues. DNA for the CDR3: TGTGCCAGCAGCGCCGGGACAGGGCGGGACTATGGCTACACCTTC. It codes for CASSAGTGRDYGYTF.

This chain uses TRBV7-8 with TRBJ1-1; D remains ambiguous. This CDR3 contains 12 residues. The V gene lost 4 bases and the J gene lost 4 bases, with 7 bases spanning the gap. The germline CDR1 and CDR2 sequences are SGHVS and FQNEAQ. The CDR3 is CASSSTFTEAFF. The CDR3 coding sequence is TGTGCCAGCAGCTCGACCTTCACTGAAGCTTTCTTT.

This clonotype was seen repeatedly, ten times or more. The J gene is TRBJ1-1, the V gene TRBV10-3; TRBD1 matches 8 bases. Trimming at V came to 6 bases and at J to 0 bases, leaving 6 bases not matched to a gene. The CDR3 covers 15 residues. The V gene's germline CDR1 is ENHRY and CDR2 SYGVKD. CDR3: CAIRGQEKMNTEAFF. The CDR3 bases are TGTGCCATCAGGGGACAGGAGAAAATGAACACTGAAGCTTTCTTT.

Points on this clonotype: At one end the junction does not follow the germline gene, possibly because of a read error. The chain combines TRBV12-3 or TRBV12-4 with TRBJ2-3; a possible D gene is TRBD1 (5 bases). The CDR3 totals 15 residues. The CDR3 sequence: CASRDGQGATDAQYF. The CDR3 region has the DNA TGTGCCAGCAGAGACGGACAAGGGGCAACAGATGCGCAGTATTTT.

This clonotype was counted only a few times. The V call is TRBV27, the J call TRBJ1-5; 7 nucleotides agree with TRBD1. This CDR3 has 15 residues. CDR1 MNHEY and CDR2 SMNVEV come from the germline V gene (reference sequence). With 6 bases clipped from V and 2 bases from J, the junction kept 7 bases outside the gene matches. The CDR3 region has the DNA TGTGCCAGCAGGTTCAGGGGGAGGGGCAATCAGCCCCAGCATTTT. This translates into CASRFRGRGNQPQHF.

This clonotype was recorded at least ten times. The chain has TRBV20-1 and TRBJ2-3; possibly TRBD1 for D (6 bases). The CDR3 extends over 14 amino acids. CDR1 DFQATT and CDR2 SNEGSKA come from the germline V gene (reference sequence). Trimming stripped 1 base from V and 2 bases from J, with 10 bases between. This CDR3 is CSARGQENTDTQYF. CDR3 DNA: TGCAGTGCTAGAGGACAGGAGAACACAGATACGCAGTATTTT.

The chain is built from TRBV6-1 and TRBJ1-2; TRBD1 agrees at 11 bases. Germline assignment: CDR1 MNHNS and CDR2 SASEGT. V shed 7 bases and J 2 bases; nucleotides not matched to a gene: 12. The CDR3 has 17 residues. The DNA for the CDR3 is TGTGCCAGCACCTCCGTCGGACAGGGGGCGCGAAACTATGGCTACACCTTC. It is translated as CASTSVGQGARNYGYTF.

This clonotype was counted only a few times. V gene TRBV11-2 combines with J gene TRBJ2-4; D possibly matches TRBD1 or TRBD2 (5 bases each). Germline V gene data show CDR1 as SGHAT and CDR2 as FQNNGV. The CDR3 length is 15 residues. Trimming removed 0 bases at V and 6 bases at J, with 12 bases between. The CDR3 DNA sequence: TGTGCCAGCAGCTTAGATGGTCGGGGCTTAAACATTCAGTACTTC. Protein sequence: CASSLDGRGLNIQYF.

This chain joins TRBV7-6 and TRBJ2-7; perhaps TRBD1 as D (6 bases). CDR1 and CDR2 (germline): SGHVS, FNYEAQ. V lost 1 base, J lost 7 bases, and 17 bases lay in between. The CDR3 is made up of 15 amino acids. The CDR3 DNA reads as TGTGCCAGCAGCTTAGAGGGACAACTTTACAATGAGCAGTACTTC. It is translated as CASSLEGQLYNEQYF.

This clonotype was found once. The chain employs TRBV11-2 and TRBJ1-1, with TRBD1 as a possible D gene (5 bases). The CDR3 consists of 15 residues. Trimming stripped 5 bases from V and 3 bases from J, with 16 bases between. CDR1 and CDR2 (germline): SGHAT, FQNNGV. The CDR3 loop reads CASSRSWGDYTEAFF. CDR3 DNA: TGTGCCAGCAGCCGCTCTTGGGGGGACTACACTGAAGCTTTCTTT.

This clonotype was observed at least ten times. CDR3 in amino acids: CASSFRQGPINYGYTF. As DNA, the CDR3 is TGTGCCAGCAGCTTTCGACAGGGACCTATTAACTATGGCTACACCTTC. The V gene is TRBV7-2, the J gene TRBJ1-2, with 7 bases aligning to TRBD1. V was clipped by 3 bases and J by 1 base; unmatched bases: 8. Germline V gene sequence: CDR1 SGHTA, CDR2 FQGNSA. The CDR3 consists of 16 residues.